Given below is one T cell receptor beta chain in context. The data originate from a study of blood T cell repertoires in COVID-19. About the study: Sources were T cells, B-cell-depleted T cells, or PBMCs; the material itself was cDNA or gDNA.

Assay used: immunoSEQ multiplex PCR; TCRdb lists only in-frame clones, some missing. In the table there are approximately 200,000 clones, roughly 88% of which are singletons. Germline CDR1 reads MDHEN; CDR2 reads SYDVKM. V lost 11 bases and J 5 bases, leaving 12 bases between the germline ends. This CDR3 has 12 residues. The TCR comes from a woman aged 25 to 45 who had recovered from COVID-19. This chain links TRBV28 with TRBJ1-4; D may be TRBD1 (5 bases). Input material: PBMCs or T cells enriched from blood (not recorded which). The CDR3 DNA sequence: TGTGCCGCTCGCGGGACGAATGAAAAACTGTTTTTT. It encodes CAARGTNEKLFF.